A selection of T cell receptor beta chains follows, all from one sample in a study of blood T cell repertoires in COVID-19. Method: immunoSEQ multiplex PCR; TCRdb's copy keeps in-frame clones and lacks some. This sample has 100,000 to 150,000 clones, with over 55% found just once. Sequencing used peripheral blood. The receptors were gathered from a woman in her seventies with acute or convalescent COVID-19. The CDR3 runs from the conserved cysteine through the conserved F or W. Fields, in order: CDR3 DNA, CDR3 protein, clone size, J gene, V gene, D gene. A D gene is named only where the DNA matches it firmly. Rows may omit the clone size; those that give it use once, few, many or a size class.

CDR3nt: TGTGCCATCAGTGTAGGGGCCGGAGAGACCCAGTACTTC; CDR3aa: CAISVGAGETQYF; abundance: .; j_gene: TRBJ2-5; v_gene: TRBV10-3; d_gene: .
CDR3nt: TGTGCCAGCAGTGGTGAACTTCTCGGGTTCAACACTGAAGCTTTCTTT; CDR3aa: CASSGELLGFNTEAFF; abundance: .; j_gene: TRBJ1-1; v_gene: TRBV6-1; d_gene: .
CDR3nt: TGTGCCAGCACCCGCGACGGGTCCTATGGCTACACCTTC; CDR3aa: CASTRDGSYGYTF; abundance: .; j_gene: TRBJ1-2; v_gene: TRBV28; d_gene: .
CDR3nt: TGTGCCAGTAGTATGGGACAGGGAGGCCATGGCTACGAGCAGTACTTC; CDR3aa: CASSMGQGGHGYEQYF; abundance: .; j_gene: TRBJ2-7; v_gene: TRBV19; d_gene: TRBD1
CDR3nt: TGTGCCAGCAGCCGAGAAGAGACCCAGTACTTC; CDR3aa: CASSREETQYF; abundance: .; j_gene: TRBJ2-5; v_gene: TRBV12-3/TRBV12-4; d_gene: .
CDR3nt: TGTGCCAGCAGCTTAGGCTCCCTAGCGGGAGGTTTTTACAATGAGCAGTTCTTC; CDR3aa: CASSLGSLAGGFYNEQFF; abundance: few; j_gene: TRBJ2-1; v_gene: TRBV11-2; d_gene: TRBD2
CDR3nt: TGCGCCAGCAGACGGACTAGCGGGAGGTCCACCGGGGAGCTGTTTTTT; CDR3aa: CASRRTSGRSTGELFF; abundance: .; j_gene: TRBJ2-2; v_gene: TRBV5-1; d_gene: TRBD2
CDR3nt: TGTGCCAGCAGTCACACAGGGGGCGAGCAGTACTTC; CDR3aa: CASSHTGGEQYF; abundance: .; j_gene: TRBJ2-7; v_gene: TRBV5-6; d_gene: TRBD1
CDR3nt: TGTGCCAGCAGCTTGGACAGGGGCACTAATGAAAAACTGTTTTTT; CDR3aa: CASSLDRGTNEKLFF; abundance: .; j_gene: TRBJ1-4; v_gene: TRBV11-2; d_gene: TRBD1
CDR3nt: TGTGCCAGCAGCTTGGCCTTTAGGGAGGACAATGAGCAGTTCTTC; CDR3aa: CASSLAFREDNEQFF; abundance: .; j_gene: TRBJ2-1; v_gene: TRBV5-4; d_gene: .
CDR3nt: TGCGCCAGCAGCCTCTGGACTAGCGGGAGTGGCCATGAGCAGTTCTTC; CDR3aa: CASSLWTSGSGHEQFF; abundance: .; j_gene: TRBJ2-1; v_gene: TRBV5-1; d_gene: TRBD2
CDR3nt: TGTGCCAGCAGTTTCCAGGGTTGGTACGAGCAGTACTTC; CDR3aa: CASSFQGWYEQYF; abundance: once; j_gene: TRBJ2-7; v_gene: TRBV12-3/TRBV12-4; d_gene: .
CDR3nt: TGTGCCAGCAGCCAGAACACCTATGGCTACACCTTC; CDR3aa: CASSQNTYGYTF; abundance: .; j_gene: TRBJ1-2; v_gene: TRBV3-1/TRBV3-2; d_gene: .
CDR3nt: TGCGCCAGCAGCTTGGCCCAGTCGGGCGGGGAGCTGTTTTTT; CDR3aa: CASSLAQSGGELFF; abundance: .; j_gene: TRBJ2-2; v_gene: TRBV5-1; d_gene: .
CDR3nt: TGTGCCAGCAGTTCTAAGGGCAGGGTTTCGGACACTGAAGCTTTCTTT; CDR3aa: CASSSKGRVSDTEAFF; abundance: many; j_gene: TRBJ1-1; v_gene: TRBV2; d_gene: .